This T cell receptor beta chain was sequenced during a study of cytomegalovirus exposure and HLA in healthy donors. Study-level findings and limits: Cytomegalovirus status was reportedly diagnosed by the classifier with high sensitivity and specificity. Overall, about 160 TCR beta chains were annotated as cytomegalovirus-associated. Most TCR sequences showed up rarely, but some public TCRs showed up in many donors.

The donors were in the roughly 130-subject validation cohort, distinct from the roughly 670-subject first cohort. As to this clone: Its antigen is undetermined.

Germline loops: CDR1 MNHNY, CDR2 SVGAGI (reference sequence). The length of the CDR3 is 12 residues. Trimming cost V 4 bases and J 12 bases, with 16 bases left between them. Method: immunoSEQ multiplex PCR; TCRdb's copy keeps in-frame clones and lacks some. The sample shows about 130,000 clones, 85% to 90% of them seen only once. Sequencing was performed on PBMCs. The clonotype originates from a woman between 18 and 29 years old in good health and CMV-seronegative. The rearrangement uses TRBV6-6 and TRBJ2-7, with D possibly matching TRBD2 (7 bases). The DNA for the CDR3 is TGTGCCAGCAGTTCTGGGGGGGGGCTTTGGTACTTC. The encoded protein is CASSSGGGLWYF.